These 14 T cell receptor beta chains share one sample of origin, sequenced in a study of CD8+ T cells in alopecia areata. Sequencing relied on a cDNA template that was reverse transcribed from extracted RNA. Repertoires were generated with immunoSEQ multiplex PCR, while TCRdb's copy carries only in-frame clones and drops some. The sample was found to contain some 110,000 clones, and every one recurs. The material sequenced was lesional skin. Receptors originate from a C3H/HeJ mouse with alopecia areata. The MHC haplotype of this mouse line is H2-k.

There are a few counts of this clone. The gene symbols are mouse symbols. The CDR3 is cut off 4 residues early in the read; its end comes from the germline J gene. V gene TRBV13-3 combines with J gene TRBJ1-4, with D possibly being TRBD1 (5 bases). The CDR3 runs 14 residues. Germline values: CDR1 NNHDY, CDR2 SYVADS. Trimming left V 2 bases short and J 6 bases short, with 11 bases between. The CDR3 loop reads CASSEWGRDERLFF. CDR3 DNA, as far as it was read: TGTGCCAGCAGTGAGTGGGGGAGGGACGAA.

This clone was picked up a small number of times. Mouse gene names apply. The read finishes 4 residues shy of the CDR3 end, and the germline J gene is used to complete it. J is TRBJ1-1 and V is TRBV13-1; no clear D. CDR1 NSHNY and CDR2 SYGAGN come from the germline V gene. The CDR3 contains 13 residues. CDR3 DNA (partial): TGTGCCAGCAGTGATGCACATCCTACA. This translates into CASSDAHPT. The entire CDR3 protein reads CASSDAHPTEVFF.

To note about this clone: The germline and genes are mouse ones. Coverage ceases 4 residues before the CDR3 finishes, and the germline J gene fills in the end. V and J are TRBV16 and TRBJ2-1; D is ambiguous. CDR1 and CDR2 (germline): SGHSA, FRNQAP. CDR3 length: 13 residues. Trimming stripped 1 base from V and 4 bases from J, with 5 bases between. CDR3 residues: CASSLAGYAEQFF. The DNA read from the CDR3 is TGTGCAAGCAGCTTAGCAGGTTATGCT.

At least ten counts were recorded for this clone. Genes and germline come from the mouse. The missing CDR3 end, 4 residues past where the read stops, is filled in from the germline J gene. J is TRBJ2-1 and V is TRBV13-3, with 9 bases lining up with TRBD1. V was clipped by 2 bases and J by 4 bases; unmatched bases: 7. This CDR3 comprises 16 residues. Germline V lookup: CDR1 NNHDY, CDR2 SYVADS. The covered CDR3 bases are TGTGCCAGCAGTGAACCGGGACAGGGAAGGTATGCT. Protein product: CASSEPGQGRYA. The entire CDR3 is CASSEPGQGRYAEQFF.

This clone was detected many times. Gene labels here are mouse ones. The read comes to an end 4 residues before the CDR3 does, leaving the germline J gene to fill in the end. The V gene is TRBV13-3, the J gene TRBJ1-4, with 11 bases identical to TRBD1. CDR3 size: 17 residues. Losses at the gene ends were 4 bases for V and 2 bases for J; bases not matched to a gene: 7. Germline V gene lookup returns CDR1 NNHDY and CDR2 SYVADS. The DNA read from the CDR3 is TGTGCCAGCAGTTCTCCGGGACAGGGGGGATCCAACGAA. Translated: CASSSPGQGGSNE. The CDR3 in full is CASSSPGQGGSNERLFF.

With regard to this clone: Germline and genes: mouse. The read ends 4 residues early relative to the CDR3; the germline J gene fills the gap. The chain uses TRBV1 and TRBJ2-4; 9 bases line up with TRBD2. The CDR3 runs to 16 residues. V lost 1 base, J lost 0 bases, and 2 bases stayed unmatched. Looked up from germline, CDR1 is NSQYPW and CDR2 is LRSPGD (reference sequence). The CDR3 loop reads CTCSAVDWGSQNTLYF. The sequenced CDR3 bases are TGCACCTGCAGTGCAGTGGACTGGGGTAGTCAAAAC. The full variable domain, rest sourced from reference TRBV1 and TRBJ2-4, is VTLLEQNPRWRLVPRGQAVNLRCILKNSQYPWMSWYQQDLQKQLQWLFTLRSPGDKEVKSLPGADYLATRVTDTELRLQVANMSQGRTLYCTCSAVDWGSQNTLYFGAGTRLSVL.

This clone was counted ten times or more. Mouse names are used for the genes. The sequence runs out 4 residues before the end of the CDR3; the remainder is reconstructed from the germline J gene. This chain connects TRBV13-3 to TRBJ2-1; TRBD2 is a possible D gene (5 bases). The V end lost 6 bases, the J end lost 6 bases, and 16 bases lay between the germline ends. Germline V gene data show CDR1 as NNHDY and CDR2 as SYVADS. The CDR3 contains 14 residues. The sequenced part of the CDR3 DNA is TGTGCCAGCACCTCTACTGGCCGGGTTGCT. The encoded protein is CASTSTGRVA. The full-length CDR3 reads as CASTSTGRVAEQFF.

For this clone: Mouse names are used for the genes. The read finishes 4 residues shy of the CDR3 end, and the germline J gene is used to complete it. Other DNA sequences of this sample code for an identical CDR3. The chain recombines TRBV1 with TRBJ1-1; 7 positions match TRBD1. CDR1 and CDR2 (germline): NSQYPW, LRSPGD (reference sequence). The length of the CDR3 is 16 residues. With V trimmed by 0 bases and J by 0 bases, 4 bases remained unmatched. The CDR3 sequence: CTCSADPGGANTEVFF. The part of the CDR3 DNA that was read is TGCACCTGCAGTGCAGACCCAGGGGGTGCAAACACA.

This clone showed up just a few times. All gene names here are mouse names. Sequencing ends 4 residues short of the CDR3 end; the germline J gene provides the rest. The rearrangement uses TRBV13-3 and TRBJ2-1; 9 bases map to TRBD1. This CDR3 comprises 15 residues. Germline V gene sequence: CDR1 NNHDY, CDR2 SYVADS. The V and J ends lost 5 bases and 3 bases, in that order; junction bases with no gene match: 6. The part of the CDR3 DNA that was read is TGTGCCAGCAGGGACCCGACAGGGGGCTATGCT. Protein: CASRDPTGGYA. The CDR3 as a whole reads CASRDPTGGYAEQFF.

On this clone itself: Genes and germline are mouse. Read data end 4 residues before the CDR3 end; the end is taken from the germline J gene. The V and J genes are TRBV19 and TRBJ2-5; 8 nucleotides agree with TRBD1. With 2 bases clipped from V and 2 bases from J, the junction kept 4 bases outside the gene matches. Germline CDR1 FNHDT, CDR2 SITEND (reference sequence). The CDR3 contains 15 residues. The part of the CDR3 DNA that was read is TGTGCCAGCAGTATTCTGCAGGGGGCCCAAGAC. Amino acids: CASSILQGAQD. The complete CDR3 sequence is CASSILQGAQDTQYF.

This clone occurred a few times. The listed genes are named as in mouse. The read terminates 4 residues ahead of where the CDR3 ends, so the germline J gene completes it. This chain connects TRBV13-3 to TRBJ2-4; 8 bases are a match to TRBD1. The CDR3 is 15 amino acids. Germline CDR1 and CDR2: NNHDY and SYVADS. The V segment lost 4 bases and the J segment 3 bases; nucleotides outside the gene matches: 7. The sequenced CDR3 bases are TGTGCCAGCAGTTCTGACAGGGGAGGACAAAAC. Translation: CASSSDRGGQN. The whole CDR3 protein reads CASSSDRGGQNTLYF. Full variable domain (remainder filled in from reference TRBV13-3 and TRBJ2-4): EAAVTQSPRSKVAVTGGKVTLSCHQTNNHDYMYWYRQDTGHGLRLIHYSYVADSTEKGDIPDGYKASRPSQENFSLILELASLSQTAVYFCASSSDRGGQNTLYFGAGTRLSVL.

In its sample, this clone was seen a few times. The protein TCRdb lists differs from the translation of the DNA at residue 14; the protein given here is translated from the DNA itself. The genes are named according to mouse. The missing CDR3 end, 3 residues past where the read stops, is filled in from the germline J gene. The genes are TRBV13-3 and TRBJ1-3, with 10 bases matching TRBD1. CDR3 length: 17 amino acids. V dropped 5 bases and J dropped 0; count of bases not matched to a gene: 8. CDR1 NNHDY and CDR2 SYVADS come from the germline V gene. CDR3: CASSLPGQGNSGNTLYF. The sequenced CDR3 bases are TGTGCCAGCAGCCTCCCGGGACAGGGGAATTCTGGAAATACG.

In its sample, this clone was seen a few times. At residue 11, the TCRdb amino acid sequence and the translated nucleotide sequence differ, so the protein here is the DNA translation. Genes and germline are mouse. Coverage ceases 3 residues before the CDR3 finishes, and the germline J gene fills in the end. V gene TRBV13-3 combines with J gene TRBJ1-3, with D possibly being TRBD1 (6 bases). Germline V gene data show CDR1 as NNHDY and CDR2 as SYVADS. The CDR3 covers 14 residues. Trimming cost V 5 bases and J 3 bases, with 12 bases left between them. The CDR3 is CASREQGIGNTLYF. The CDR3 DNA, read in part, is TGTGCCAGCAGAGAACAGGGAATTGGAAATACG.

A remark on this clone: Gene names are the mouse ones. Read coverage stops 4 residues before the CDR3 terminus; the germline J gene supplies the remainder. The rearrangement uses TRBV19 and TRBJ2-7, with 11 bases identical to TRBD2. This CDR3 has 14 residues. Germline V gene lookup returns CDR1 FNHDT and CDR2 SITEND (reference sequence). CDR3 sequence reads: CASSSDWGGYEQYF. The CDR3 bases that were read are TGTGCCAGCAGTTCAGACTGGGGGGGGTAT.